These T cell receptor beta chains were read from a single sample in a study of neoadjuvant anti-PD-1 for oral cavity cancer. Clones were read by immunoSEQ multiplex PCR, and TCRdb kept only the in-frame ones, dropping some. The sample has about 16,000 clones, about 78% seen once. The material was PBMCs, obtained before nivolumab (anti-PD-1) treatment. The receptors shown here come from a person aged 40 to 85 with oral cavity squamous cell carcinoma. The conserved cysteine and the conserved F or W are not part of the CDR3 here. For some rows the clone size is stated as once, few or many, or as a class when expanded; others skip it.

len | abundance | j_gene | v_gene | CDR3aa
15 | once | TRBJ2-6 | TRBV4-1 | ASRFDSKSSGANVLT
12 | - | TRBJ1-3 | TRBV2 | ASSRQVSGNTIY
11 | - | TRBJ2-1 | TRBV11-3 | ASSLASGAEQF
12 | - | TRBJ2-5 | TRBV9 | ASSIRGGQETQY
11 | - | TRBJ2-5 | TRBV5-1 | ASSLGGQETQY
11 | - | TRBJ2-2 | TRBV6-6 | ASTTGDTGELF
12 | - | TRBJ2-1 | TRBV4-2 | ASSQDGLRDEQF
14 | once | TRBJ2-1 | TRBV4-2 | ASSQTSRGSYNEQF
12 | - | TRBJ2-1 | TRBV6-5 | ASSISGSYNEQF
12 | - | TRBJ2-2 | TRBV29-1 | SARTGGGGGELF
13 | - | TRBJ2-2 | TRBV5-1 | ASSMDPRLIGELF
14 | - | TRBJ2-1 | TRBV5-4 | ASSLGTSGVYNEQF
12 | - | TRBJ1-3 | TRBV15 | ATSSLAGGNTIY
9 | - | TRBJ2-1 | TRBV30 | AWSVQRTQF
12 | - | TRBJ1-2 | TRBV6-5 | ASSYTGEGAGYT
15 | - | TRBJ2-3 | TRBV4-1 | ASSQGGRGPSTDTQY
15 | - | TRBJ2-1 | TRBV5-1 | ASNHPTVSASYNEQF
13 | - | TRBJ1-3 | TRBV11-2 | ASSSTPGKGNTIY
13 | - | TRBJ1-2 | TRBV28 | ASSSPNALNYGYT
11 | - | TRBJ1-2 | TRBV5-1 | ASSPGQNYGYT
9 | - | TRBJ1-2 | TRBV10-3 | AIQDSYGYT
12 | - | TRBJ1-1 | TRBV11-3 | ASSLDSGNTEAF
11 | - | TRBJ2-3 | TRBV29-1 | SVEDLAPNTQY
13 | few | TRBJ1-4 | TRBV5-1 | ASSLVGRSDEKLF
15 | - | TRBJ2-3 | TRBV5-5 | ASSGEASGRATDTQY
11 | few | TRBJ1-1 | TRBV6-1 | ASSSDKDTEAF
13 | - | TRBJ1-1 | TRBV19 | ASSSTVRGGAEAF
13 | - | TRBJ2-3 | TRBV11-2 | ASSHRDRETDTQY
13 | - | TRBJ2-5 | TRBV7-9 | ASSLEGGDQETQY
11 | - | TRBJ1-4 | TRBV10-1 | ASSARWGEKLF